A single sample gave rise to the 6 T cell receptor beta chains below, sequenced in a study of T cell repertoires in cytomegalovirus infection. MiXCR was run by TCRdb on the reads, yielding one entry per CDR3 protein. The table has fewer than 350,000 distinct CDR3 sequences, approximately 9.5% seen once; the top ten hold around 4%. Sequencing was performed on PBMCs. These receptors all come from a human donor in good health (CMV status not recorded). Some clones in this sample may be carry-over from other donors' samples.

This rearrangement joins TRBV19 to TRBJ2-1; 12 nucleotides match TRBD2. V lost 4 bases to trimming and J lost 7 bases; unmatched junction nucleotides: 8. This CDR3 comprises 16 residues. CDR1 and CDR2 (germline): LNHDA, SQIVND (reference sequence). Written as DNA, the CDR3 is TGTGCCAGTAGTACCTGGCTAGCGGGGGGGAGGAATGAGCAGTTCTTC. Translating it yields CASSTWLAGGRNEQFF.

The table lists this clonotype with many counts. This chain uses TRBV7-8 with TRBJ2-1; 8 nucleotides agree with TRBD2. Per germline, CDR1 SGHVS and CDR2 FQNEAQ. There are 17 residues in the CDR3. V lost 1 base to trimming and J lost 7 bases; unmatched junction nucleotides: 12. The CDR3 region is CASSLGTSGLGWNEQFF. The CDR3 DNA is TGTGCCAGCAGCTTAGGAACTAGCGGATTGGGTTGGAATGAGCAGTTCTTC.

Regarding this clonotype: A much more abundant neighbour one base away suggests this may be a read error. V is TRBV7-9 and J is TRBJ1-1; no clear D gene. There are 13 residues in the CDR3. V was trimmed by 1 base and J by 1 base, leaving 4 bases between them. Germline V gene sequence: CDR1 SEHNR, CDR2 FQNEAQ (reference sequence). The CDR3 DNA reads as TGTGCCAGCAGCTTAGACCCGAACACTGAAGCTTTCTTT. As protein: CASSLDPNTEAFF. Together with reference TRBV7-9 and TRBJ1-1, the CDR3 gives the full variable domain: DTGVSQNPRHKITKRGQNVTFRCDPISEHNRLYWYRQTLGQGPEFLTYFQNEAQLEKSRLLSDRFSAERPKGSFSTLEIQRTEQGDSAMYLCASSLDPNTEAFFGQGTRLTVV.

This clonotype was seen only a few times. The CDR3 reads CASRPSGALDGYTF. Written as DNA, the CDR3 is TGTGCCAGCAGACCCTCCGGGGCACTGGATGGCTACACCTTC. The chain carries TRBV6-8 and TRBJ1-2; TRBD1 might be the D (5 bases). The V end lost 6 bases, the J end lost 6 bases, and 17 bases lay between the germline ends. The CDR3 is made up of 14 amino acids. Looked up from germline, CDR1 is MNHGY and CDR2 is SAAAGT.

There are many counts of this clonotype. The rearrangement joins TRBV7-2 to TRBJ2-1; 8 bases match TRBD2. V lost 2 bases, J lost 4 bases, and 4 bases stayed unmatched. The CDR3 sequence is 15 residues long. Per the germline V gene, CDR1 is SGHTA and CDR2 is FQGNSA. CDR3 DNA sequence: TGTGCCAGCAGCTTAAGCGGGGGACTATACAATGAGCAGTTCTTC. Residues: CASSLSGGLYNEQFF.

This clonotype occurred many times. The V and J genes are TRBV19 and TRBJ1-1; 8 bases line up with TRBD1. This CDR3 is 16 amino acids long. The ends lost 3 bases at V and 3 bases at J; junction bases unmatched: 9. Germline lookup yields CDR1 LNHDA and CDR2 SQIVND (reference sequence). This CDR3 reads CASSMGRGHADTEAFF. DNA of the CDR3: TGTGCCAGTAGTATGGGCAGGGGGCACGCTGACACTGAAGCTTTCTTT.